The subject of this entry is one T cell receptor beta chain. Sequencing was performed with immunoSEQ multiplex PCR; in TCRdb, only in-frame clones are kept and a portion is missing. The profile shows about 45,000 clones, roughly 86% of them singletons. These data belong to a study of PD-L1 blockade in urothelial cancer. Study information: Prior exposure to chemotherapy in patients amounted to 0 to 3 regimens received.

Germline lookup yields CDR1 ENHRY and CDR2 SYGVKD. The CDR3 runs to 12 residues. Trimming shortened V by 4 bases and J by 3 bases, and 5 bases separated the two germline ends. Described time point: peripheral blood 6 weeks after treatment start. This specimen consisted of PBMCs, obtained around atezolizumab (anti-PD-L1) treatment. This sequence was found in a man in his sixties with urothelial cancer. V usage is TRBV10-3 and J usage is TRBJ2-3; D ambiguous. The CDR3 nucleotides are TGTGCCATCAGTGCAGGAACAGATACGCAGTATTTT. It encodes CAISAGTDTQYF.